This TCR beta chain was obtained from a study of cytomegalovirus exposure and HLA in healthy donors. J was trimmed by 3 bases and V by 8 bases; bases with no gene match: 1. From germline, CDR1 is ENHRY and CDR2 SYGVKD. This CDR3 is 12 amino acids long. In the PCR, 60 Vbeta and 13 Jbeta primers were used. The repertoire was sequenced with immunoSEQ multiplex PCR; TCRdb's copy has only in-frame clones and lacks some. Here the sample spans about 140,000 clones, around 77% being singletons. Concerning this clone itself: Its antigen is undetermined.

Study conclusions and caveats: Sequencing probably produced one cluster of sequence variants that were highly shared.

Specimen: PBMCs. J is TRBJ2-1 and V is TRBV10-3, with TRBD1 identical over 7 bases. This clonotype originated in a woman in her 50s in good health and CMV-seronegative. The CDR3 reads CAIAGGYNEQFF. The DNA of the CDR3 is TGTGCCATCGCAGGGGGCTACAATGAGCAGTTCTTC.